The rows below give T cell receptor beta chains drawn from one sample of a study of blood T cell repertoires in COVID-19. Only in-frame clones appear in the TCRdb table, and some are missing; sequencing was by immunoSEQ multiplex PCR. The sample records approximately 85,000 clones, about 86% being singletons. The sequenced sample consisted of peripheral blood. These TCRs come from a woman of 80 years or more in a cohort sampled during active or convalescent COVID-19. The CDR3 runs from the conserved cysteine through the conserved F or W. D genes are given only for firm matches. Size tells how often a clone was seen (once, few, many) or the class of an expanded clone, and some rows leave it out.

V gene,D gene,J gene,clone size,CDR3 protein,CDR3 DNA
TRBV18,TRBD1,TRBJ1-1,once,CASSEGQGATEAFF,TGTGCCAGCTCAGAGGGACAGGGGGCGACTGAAGCTTTCTTT
TRBV19,NA,TRBJ2-2,NA,CASRLAANTGELFF,TGTGCCAGTAGACTAGCAGCGAACACCGGGGAGCTGTTTTTT
TRBV10-2,TRBD1,TRBJ1-4,NA,CASSLQGAVRKLFF,TGCGCCAGCAGCCTACAGGGGGCGGTTCGAAAACTGTTTTTT
TRBV18,NA,TRBJ1-6,NA,CASSPSGGTSPLHF,TGTGCCAGCTCACCGTCGGGGGGTACTTCACCCCTCCACTTT
TRBV6-2/TRBV6-3,NA,TRBJ1-2,NA,CASSSQGSAYGYTF,TGTGCCAGCAGTTCACAGGGATCGGCCTATGGCTACACCTTC
TRBV6-2/TRBV6-3,TRBD1,TRBJ2-3,once,CASSKGQGGADTQYF,TGTGCCAGCAGTAAAGGACAGGGGGGCGCAGATACGCAGTATTTT
TRBV7-9,NA,TRBJ1-1,NA,CASSDDLNTEAFF,TGTGCCAGCAGCGATGACTTGAACACTGAAGCTTTCTTT
TRBV2,NA,TRBJ2-2,few,CASLWGGENGELFF,TGTGCCAGCTTGTGGGGGGGCGAGAACGGGGAGCTGTTTTTT
TRBV30,NA,TRBJ1-1,NA,CAWNSRGGTTEAFF,TGTGCCTGGAATTCGAGGGGGGGTACCACTGAAGCTTTCTTT
TRBV12-5,TRBD1,TRBJ2-5,NA,CASGLANRGRETQYF,TGTGCTAGTGGTTTGGCAAACAGGGGGCGGGAGACCCAGTACTTC
TRBV5-1,TRBD1,TRBJ1-2,NA,CASSLGGTGLGYTF,TGCGCCAGCAGCTTGGGTGGGACAGGACTTGGCTACACCTTC
TRBV5-6,NA,TRBJ2-1,NA,CASSGGLSLSEQFF,TGTGCCAGCAGCGGGGGACTGAGTCTTAGTGAGCAGTTCTTC
TRBV6-5,TRBD1,TRBJ2-7,NA,CASSSTGGQPREQYF,TGTGCCAGCAGTTCTACAGGGGGGCAACCAAGAGAGCAGTACTTC
TRBV14,NA,TRBJ1-4,NA,CASSRSEGEKLFF,TGTGCCAGCAGCCGCAGCGAGGGCGAAAAACTGTTTTTT
TRBV18,TRBD2,TRBJ2-3,NA,CASSPALAGGADTQYF,TGTGCCAGCTCGCCGGCTCTAGCGGGAGGGGCAGATACGCAGTATTTT
TRBV28,TRBD2,TRBJ2-7,NA,CASSSPTTSGYEQYF,TGTGCCAGCAGCTCTCCTACTACTAGCGGCTACGAGCAGTACTTC
TRBV5-1,NA,TRBJ2-2,NA,CASSYGTSNTGELFF,TGCGCCAGCAGCTACGGGACATCGAACACCGGGGAGCTGTTTTTT
TRBV7-3,NA,TRBJ1-5,NA,CASSLGRNQPQHF,TGTGCCAGCAGCTTAGGCCGAAATCAGCCCCAGCATTTT
TRBV19,NA,TRBJ1-1,NA,CASRDSLKAFF,TGTGCCAGTAGGGACTCTCTAAAAGCTTTCTTT
TRBV18,TRBD2,TRBJ2-3,few,CASSRTSGTDTQYF,TGTGCCAGCTCACGGACTAGCGGGACAGATACGCAGTATTTT
TRBV27,TRBD1,TRBJ1-5,once,CASSLTTGGSNQPQHF,TGTGCCAGCAGTTTAACCACAGGGGGCAGCAATCAGCCCCAGCATTTT
TRBV7-8,TRBD2,TRBJ2-5,NA,CASSLPLASGVETQYF,TGTGCCAGCAGCCTACCTCTTGCTAGCGGGGTGGAGACCCAGTACTTC
TRBV12-3/TRBV12-4,NA,TRBJ2-1,NA,CASSTSYNEQFF,TGTGCCAGCAGTACTAGCTACAATGAGCAGTTCTTC
TRBV28,NA,TRBJ1-3,NA,CASSLLVQGNTIYF,TGTGCCAGCAGTTTATTGGTCCAGGGAAACACCATATATTTT
TRBV19,NA,TRBJ1-5,NA,CASAIVSWGGGNQPQHF,TGTGCCAGTGCAATCGTCAGTTGGGGAGGAGGCAATCAGCCCCAGCATTTT
TRBV3-1/TRBV3-2,NA,TRBJ2-2,few,CASSQDGTGELFF,TGTGCCAGCAGCCAAGACGGGACCGGGGAGCTGTTTTTT
TRBV19,TRBD1,TRBJ1-5,once,CASTPWPGQSSNQPQHF,TGTGCCAGTACCCCTTGGCCGGGACAGAGCAGCAATCAGCCCCAGCATTTT
TRBV19,NA,TRBJ2-3,NA,CASSPGQTIGTQYF,TGTGCCAGTAGTCCCGGACAGACGATTGGCACGCAGTATTTT
TRBV30,TRBD1,TRBJ2-2,NA,CAWRDRGRLTGELFF,TGTGCCTGGAGGGACAGGGGGCGTCTGACCGGGGAGCTGTTTTTT
TRBV5-1,NA,TRBJ1-1,NA,CASTTTGNTEAFF,TGCGCCAGCACCACTACCGGGAACACTGAAGCTTTCTTT
TRBV5-1,TRBD1,TRBJ1-1,NA,CASSPPGQDRRAFF,TGCGCCAGCAGCCCGCCAGGACAGGACAGAAGAGCTTTCTTT
TRBV30,NA,TRBJ2-5,NA,CAWSWEYQETQYF,TGTGCCTGGAGTTGGGAGTACCAAGAGACCCAGTACTTC
TRBV7-9,TRBD1,TRBJ1-2,NA,CASSLGQGTLDGYTF,TGTGCCAGCAGCCTGGGACAGGGGACCCTAGATGGCTACACCTTC
TRBV2,NA,TRBJ1-2,NA,CASSVGRANYGYTF,TGTGCCAGCAGTGTAGGCAGGGCGAACTATGGCTACACCTTC
TRBV29-1,TRBD1,TRBJ1-3,NA,CSVARQGTGGPGNTIYF,TGCAGCGTTGCCCGACAGGGGACGGGGGGCCCTGGAAACACCATATATTTT
TRBV9,TRBD2,TRBJ2-2,NA,CASSVQLAVNTGELFF,TGTGCCAGCAGCGTCCAGCTAGCGGTAAACACCGGGGAGCTGTTTTTT
TRBV28,TRBD2,TRBJ2-3,NA,CASRGPGLARTDTQYF,TGTGCCAGCAGGGGGCCGGGACTAGCGCGCACAGATACGCAGTATTTT
TRBV11-2,TRBD2,TRBJ2-5,NA,CASSPTSGSLGQETQYF,TGTGCCAGCAGCCCGACTAGCGGGAGTCTGGGCCAAGAGACCCAGTACTTC
TRBV6-5,TRBD1,TRBJ1-5,few,CASTREPRGDQPQHF,TGTGCCAGCACCCGGGAACCCAGGGGGGATCAGCCCCAGCATTTT
TRBV28,TRBD1,TRBJ1-2,few,CASSLGAGGNRNGYTF,TGTGCCAGCAGTTTAGGGGCAGGGGGTAATAGAAATGGCTACACCTTC
TRBV5-1,NA,TRBJ2-1,NA,CASSLGTTRYNEQFF,TGCGCCAGCAGCTTGGGGACTACCCGTTACAATGAGCAGTTCTTC
TRBV10-3,TRBD1,TRBJ1-2,NA,CAISPGTGANYGYTF,TGTGCCATCAGTCCCGGGACAGGAGCTAACTATGGCTACACCTTC
TRBV6-2/TRBV6-3,TRBD1,TRBJ1-1,once,CASTPTGGATEAFF,TGTGCCAGCACCCCTACAGGGGGCGCGACTGAAGCTTTCTTT
TRBV28,TRBD1,TRBJ1-1,NA,CASSSFRDRGLNTEAFF,TGTGCCAGCAGTTCATTCAGGGACAGGGGGTTGAACACTGAAGCTTTCTTT
TRBV15,TRBD2,TRBJ2-3,NA,CATSSGLADTDTQYF,TGTGCCACCAGCAGCGGACTAGCGGACACAGATACGCAGTATTTT
TRBV2,NA,TRBJ1-2,NA,CASSGTSRANYGYTF,TGTGCCAGCAGCGGTACCTCCCGAGCTAACTATGGCTACACCTTC
TRBV6-5,NA,TRBJ1-6,few,CASSYSGMGNSPLHF,TGTGCCAGCAGTTACTCCGGGATGGGTAATTCACCCCTCCACTTT